The 30 T cell receptor beta chains below were found in one sample sequenced in a study of blood T cell repertoires in COVID-19. Libraries were prepared by immunoSEQ multiplex PCR; TCRdb keeps only in-frame clonotypes and omits some of them. In the table there are some 200,000 clones, about 89% of which are singletons. Input material: peripheral blood. These receptors were taken from a man aged 65 to 79 with acute or convalescent COVID-19.

The chain joins TRBV7-2 to TRBJ2-7, with D possibly being TRBD1 (6 bases). CDR1 is SGHTA and CDR2 is FQGNSA in the germline V gene. The CDR3 runs to 15 residues. The V end lost 1 base, the J end lost 0 bases, and 10 bases lay between the germline ends. In DNA, the CDR3 is TGTGCCAGCAGCTTAGTAGGGGGAACCTCCTACGAGCAGTACTTC. It translates to CASSLVGGTSYEQYF.

J is TRBJ2-3 and V is TRBV18; D might be TRBD2 (7 bases). The germline V gene has CDR1 KGHSH and CDR2 LQKENI. This CDR3 has 16 residues. V was pared by 2 bases and J by 2 bases, with 14 bases between. The CDR3 region has the DNA TGTGCCAGCTCACCAACACAGGGACTACTCACAGATACGCAGTATTTT. Translating it yields CASSPTQGLLTDTQYF.

The chain recombines TRBV12-3 or TRBV12-4 with TRBJ1-5; D not certain. Trimming took off 0 bases at V and 6 bases at J, with 6 bases between the two ends. The CDR3 extends over 13 amino acids. CDR3: CASSLARGQPQHF. DNA for the CDR3: TGTGCCAGCAGTTTAGCCCGCGGTCAGCCCCAGCATTTT.

The chain has TRBV7-2 and TRBJ2-6, with D unresolved. The germline V gene has CDR1 SGHTA and CDR2 FQGNSA. The ends were cut back, 4 bases at V and 0 bases at J, with 7 bases in the middle. There are 15 residues in the CDR3. The DNA for the CDR3 is TGTGCCAGCAGCTGGCGGAACTCTGGGGCCAACGTCCTGACTTTC. It translates to CASSWRNSGANVLTF.

This clone occurred once. The chain employs TRBV19 and TRBJ2-3; D may be TRBD2 (5 bases). This CDR3 contains 14 residues. Germline V lookup: CDR1 LNHDA, CDR2 SQIVND (reference sequence). Trimming took 4 bases from V and 1 from J, leaving 9 bases between them. CDR3 sequence: CASSTRAGTDTQYF. The DNA for the CDR3 is TGTGCCAGTAGTACACGAGCGGGCACAGATACGCAGTATTTT.

V is TRBV3-1 (or the pseudogene TRBV3-2) and J is TRBJ2-1; D not resolved. The CDR3 length is 14 residues. Germline V lookup: CDR1 LGHDT, CDR2 YNNKEL (reference sequence). V gave up 6 bases and J gave up 0 bases, with 9 bases separating them. CDR3 DNA: TGTGCCAGCAGTTCCCTGAGCTCCTACAATGAGCAGTTCTTC. It yields the protein CASSSLSSYNEQFF.

This clone was counted only a few times. The chain links TRBV18 to TRBJ1-6, with unresolved D. The CDR3 covers 17 residues. The V gene's germline CDR1 is KGHSH and CDR2 LQKENI. V lost 3 bases and J lost 0, with 12 bases in between. The CDR3 protein is CASSPRQSSSYNSPLHF. The DNA of the CDR3 is TGTGCCAGCTCACCTAGGCAGTCTAGCTCCTATAATTCACCCCTCCACTTT.

V and J are TRBV30 and TRBJ2-2, with D perhaps TRBD2 (5 bases). V shed 0 bases and J shed 6 bases, with 8 bases lying between them. The CDR3 loop spans 13 amino acids. From germline, CDR1 is GTSNPN and CDR2 SVGIG (reference sequence). CDR3 region: CAWSVGGPGELFF. In nucleotides, the CDR3 is TGTGCCTGGAGTGTAGGCGGGCCCGGGGAGCTGTTTTTT. Supplemented by reference TRBV30 and TRBJ2-2, the full variable domain reads SQTIHQWPATLVQPVGSPLSLECTVEGTSNPNLYWYRQAAGRGLQLLFYSVGIGQISSEVPQNLSASRPQDRQFILSSKKLLLSDSGFYLCAWSVGGPGELFFGEGSRLTVL.

The rearrangement links TRBV27 to TRBJ1-2, with TRBD1 matching 9 bases. CDR1 is MNHEY and CDR2 is SMNVEV in the germline V gene (reference sequence). The CDR3 runs to 13 residues. The junction had 2 bases not matched to a gene; V was cut back by 5 bases and J by 4 bases. The CDR3 region has the DNA TGTGCCAGCAGTAAACAGGGGGCCTATGGCTACACCTTC. Encoded protein: CASSKQGAYGYTF.

This clone was seen only once. The chain recombines TRBV5-1 with TRBJ2-1; 7 bases line up with TRBD1. J gave up 7 bases and V 0 bases, and 4 bases lay outside the gene matches. There are 14 residues in the CDR3. Germline V gene lookup returns CDR1 SGHRS and CDR2 YFSETQ. CDR3 nucleotides: TGCGCCAGCAGCTTGGAGGGGGCCTGGAATGAGCAGTTCTTC. It encodes CASSLEGAWNEQFF.

The chain is built from TRBV7-8 and TRBJ1-4, with 8 bases lining up with TRBD1. The CDR3 runs 16 residues. Germline values: CDR1 SGHVS, CDR2 FQNEAQ. The V segment lost 3 bases and the J segment 0 bases; nucleotides outside the gene matches: 3. Here the CDR3 DNA reads TGTGCCAGCAGCTTTCAGGGGGCGCCAACTAATGAAAAACTGTTTTTT. Its translation: CASSFQGAPTNEKLFF.

The chain uses TRBV4-1 and TRBJ1-6; D is unclear. V lost 0 bases and J lost 7, with 10 bases in between. The CDR3 is 15 amino acids. Germline values: CDR1 MGHRA, CDR2 YSYEKL. CDR3 DNA sequence: TGCGCCAGCAGCCAAGAGGGCAGCCAGAATTCACCCCTCCACTTT. It translates to CASSQEGSQNSPLHF.

The chain couples TRBV21-1 to TRBJ2-2; the tabulated D call, TRBD1, remains unverified against the DNA. TRBV21-1 has pseudogene status. This CDR3 comprises 16 residues. For the CDR3, the DNA is TGTGCCAGCAGCATGTCGTCAGGGGGTATATTCAGGGAGCTGTTTTTT. This gives the protein CASSMSSGGIFRELFF.

This clone was recorded only once. The chain has TRBV16 and TRBJ1-5; D is ambiguous. The V and J ends lost 2 bases and 6 bases respectively, with 14 bases between them. The germline V gene encodes CDR1 KGHSY and CDR2 FQNENV. The CDR3 has 15 residues. The CDR3 nucleotides read TGTGCCAGCAGCCAAGGGTGGCAGGATGTTCAGCCCCAGCATTTT. As protein: CASSQGWQDVQPQHF.

V and J are TRBV2 and TRBJ1-2; D is unclear. CDR1 is SNHLY, CDR2 FYNNEI, per germline. CDR3 length: 13 residues. V was trimmed by 6 bases and J by 6 bases, leaving 14 bases between them. In DNA, the CDR3 is TGTGCCAGCAGGGGAGGCCCCGGGGATGGCTACACCTTC. Protein sequence: CASRGGPGDGYTF. The full variable domain, completed using reference TRBV2 and TRBJ1-2, is EPEVTQTPSHQVTQMGQEVILRCVPISNHLYFYWYRQILGQKVEFLVSFYNNEISEKSEIFDDQFSVERPDGSNFTLKIRSTKLEDSAMYFCASRGGPGDGYTFGSGTRLTVV.

This clone was observed a handful of times. This sequence joins TRBV6-1 and TRBJ2-1; D is uncertain. The germline V gene has CDR1 MNHNS and CDR2 SASEGT. The CDR3 sequence is 14 residues long. V was clipped by 5 bases and J by 0 bases, with 8 bases between them. The CDR3 DNA is TGTGCCAGCAGTTCCCCGGGCTCCTACAATGAGCAGTTCTTC. It encodes CASSSPGSYNEQFF.

The chain joins TRBV5-8 to TRBJ2-7; no clear D gene. V lost 4 bases to trimming and J lost 1 base, with 9 bases between them. There are 13 residues in the CDR3. Per germline, CDR1 SGHTS and CDR2 YDEGEE. The CDR3 DNA reads TGTGCCAGCAGCCGTGGCCAGTCCTACGAGCAGTACTTC. Translated, it gives CASSRGQSYEQYF.

The rearrangement links TRBV6-5 to TRBJ2-7; TRBD1 matches at 8 bases. Germline V gives CDR1 MNHEY, CDR2 SVGAGI. The CDR3 extends over 13 amino acids. V shed 7 bases and J 4 bases; nucleotides not matched to a gene: 6. Here the CDR3 DNA reads TGTGCCAGCAAGAGGGGGACAGGTTACGAGCAGTACTTC. Its translation is CASKRGTGYEQYF.

This clone has a single count. This chain connects TRBV28 to TRBJ1-4, with TRBD1 matching 7 bases. Germline assignment: CDR1 MDHEN and CDR2 SYDVKM. The CDR3 runs 16 residues. The J segment lost 8 bases and the V segment lost 5 bases, leaving 14 bases of the junction unmatched. For the CDR3, the DNA is TGTGCCAGCAGTGCAGATGGACACGGACAGGCGGAAAAACTGTTTTTT. Its protein product is CASSADGHGQAEKLFF.

This sequence joins TRBV5-1 and TRBJ2-2; 10 bases are a match to TRBD1. CDR3 length: 15 residues. The junction had 5 bases not matched to a gene; V was cut back by 6 bases and J by 3 bases. Germline CDR1 reads SGHRS; CDR2 reads YFSETQ. CDR3 region: CASTRTGGYTGELFF. Here the CDR3 DNA reads TGCGCCAGCACCCGGACAGGGGGGTACACCGGGGAGCTGTTTTTT. Full variable domain (remainder filled in from reference TRBV5-1 and TRBJ2-2): KAGVTQTPRYLIKTRGQQVTLSCSPISGHRSVSWYQQTPGQGLQFLFEYFSETQRNKGNFPGRFSGRQFSNSRSEMNVSTLELGDSALYLCASTRTGGYTGELFFGEGSRLTVL.

This chain links TRBV28 with TRBJ2-7; TRBD2 agrees at 12 bases. The CDR3 is made up of 15 amino acids. In germline, CDR1 is MDHEN, CDR2 SYDVKM. The V and J ends lost 2 bases and 5 bases, in that order; junction bases with no gene match: 4. The CDR3: CASSLLLAGGNEQYF. DNA of the CDR3: TGTGCCAGCAGTTTACTTCTAGCGGGAGGGAACGAGCAGTACTTC.

The chain combines TRBV6-1 with TRBJ1-5, with D uncertain. This CDR3 is 16 amino acids long. Germline assignment: CDR1 MNHNS and CDR2 SASEGT. Between the trimmed V and J ends, which lost 4 bases and 4 bases, there was a span of 17 bases. The CDR3 DNA reads as TGTGCCAGCAGTGCTAGGGAGGCAGCTCTTAATCAGCCCCAGCATTTT. Translated: CASSAREAALNQPQHF.

The chain carries TRBV7-2 and TRBJ1-4; 9 positions match TRBD1. With 6 bases clipped from V and 5 bases from J, the junction kept 4 bases outside the gene matches. There are 14 residues in the CDR3. CDR1 is SGHTA and CDR2 is FQGNSA in the germline V gene. CDR3: CASRLTGGNEKLFF. In DNA, the CDR3 is TGTGCCAGCAGACTGACAGGGGGAAATGAAAAACTGTTTTTT.

The chain couples TRBV2 to TRBJ1-5; D is uncertain. CDR3 length: 14 residues. The ends were cut back, 4 bases at V and 7 bases at J, with 14 bases in the middle. The germline V gene encodes CDR1 SNHLY and CDR2 FYNNEI. The CDR3 DNA is TGTGCCAGCAGTGTGGACGGGAACACGCAGCCCCAGCATTTT. This gives the protein CASSVDGNTQPQHF.

The chain carries TRBV7-2 and TRBJ1-4, with TRBD1 matching over 7 bases. This CDR3 contains 15 residues. The ends lost 0 bases at V and 7 bases at J; junction bases unmatched: 5. CDR1 is SGHTA and CDR2 is FQGNSA in the germline V gene. CDR3 sequence (DNA): TGTGCCAGCAGCTTAGCAGGGGGCTTTGGTGAAAAACTGTTTTTT. Amino acids: CASSLAGGFGEKLFF.

The chain uses TRBV6-2 or TRBV6-3 and TRBJ2-3; possibly TRBD2 for D (5 bases). The CDR3 spans 14 residues. CDR1 and CDR2 (germline): MNHEY, SVGEGT. Deletions cut 4 bases from V and 2 bases from J, with 10 bases between. CDR3 in amino acids: CASSSGLYTDTQYF. The CDR3 nucleotides are TGTGCCAGCAGTTCAGGACTGTACACAGATACGCAGTATTTT.

The V call is TRBV19, the J call TRBJ1-2, with 9 bases aligning to TRBD1. V lost 7 bases and J lost 5; bases outside the gene matches: 8. CDR1 LNHDA and CDR2 SQIVND come from the germline V gene (reference sequence). The CDR3 length is 14 residues. CDR3 in amino acids: CASTPQGAFYGYTF. The CDR3 coding sequence is TGTGCCAGTACCCCACAGGGGGCCTTTTATGGCTACACCTTC.

The CDR3 here is CASRGGLGGNTIYF. CDR3 nucleotides: TGTGCCAGCAGGGGAGGACTTGGCGGAAACACCATATATTTT. The rearrangement uses TRBV6-5 and TRBJ1-3, with D unclear. Per the germline V gene, CDR1 is MNHEY and CDR2 is SVGAGI. This CDR3 has 14 amino acids. V was pared by 6 bases and J by 4 bases, with 13 bases between.

This chain uses TRBV6-1 with TRBJ1-2, with D possibly matching TRBD1 (5 bases). Trimming cost V 3 bases and J 5 bases, with 10 bases left between them. The V gene's germline CDR1 is MNHNS and CDR2 SASEGT. CDR3 length equals 13 residues. CDR3 sequence reads: CASSDGGRYGYTF. The CDR3 bases are TGTGCCAGCAGTGACGGGGGGAGATATGGCTACACCTTC.

This chain joins TRBV28 and TRBJ1-5; TRBD1 is a possible D gene (5 bases). Trimming took 7 bases from V and 0 from J, leaving 13 bases between them. The germline V gene has CDR1 MDHEN and CDR2 SYDVKM. This CDR3 has 15 amino acids. The CDR3 protein is CASTGFLYSNQPQHF. CDR3 in DNA: TGTGCCAGCACAGGGTTCCTCTATAGCAATCAGCCCCAGCATTTT.